Following are 28 T cell receptor beta chains from one sample sequenced in a study of blood T cell repertoires in COVID-19. Generated by immunoSEQ multiplex PCR, the TCRdb table keeps only in-frame clones and is missing some. The repertoire has 150,000 to 200,000 clones, about 81% of them found once; the top ten carry roughly a tenth. The specimen was peripheral blood. The origin of the receptors is a human donor in a cohort sampled during active COVID-19.

Of note for this clone: The junction departs from germline at one end; a sequencing error may be responsible. This chain connects TRBV2 to TRBJ2-5; 7 nucleotides match TRBD2. The CDR3 has 13 residues. The germline CDR1 and CDR2 sequences are SNHLY and FYNNEI. CDR3 sequence: CASSEEGGVTQYF. CDR3 nucleotide sequence: TGTGCCAGCAGCGAAGAGGGAGGGGTGACCCAGTACTTC. Drawing the rest from reference TRBV2 and TRBJ2-5, the complete variable domain is EPEVTQTPSHQVTQMGQEVILRCVPISNHLYFYWYRQILGQKVEFLVSFYNNEISEKSEIFDDQFSVERPDGSNFTLKIRSTKLEDSAMYFCASSEEGGVTQYFGPGTRLLVL.

The rearrangement links TRBV7-8 to TRBJ2-7, with D possibly TRBD1 on 5 matching bases. Trimming left V 0 bases short and J 1 base short, with 10 bases between. Germline CDR1 SGHVS, CDR2 FQNEAQ. This CDR3 is 15 amino acids long. CDR3 bases: TGTGCCAGCAGCTTAGCGTCAGGGCATTCCTACGAGCAGTACTTC. Residues: CASSLASGHSYEQYF.

The gene calls are TRBV4-3 and TRBJ1-2, with a possible D match to TRBD1 (5 bases). Trimming shortened V by 2 bases and J by 3 bases, and 10 bases separated the two germline ends. Germline assignment: CDR1 LGHNA and CDR2 YSLEER. This CDR3 spans 14 amino acids. The CDR3 here is CASSQTGRDYGYTF. In DNA form, the CDR3 reads TGCGCCAGCAGCCAAACGGGCAGGGACTATGGCTACACCTTC.

The V and J genes are TRBV16 and TRBJ2-4; D is unclear. Trimming removed 5 bases at V and 11 bases at J, with 13 bases between. Germline assignment: CDR1 KGHSY and CDR2 FQNENV. The CDR3 consists of 12 residues. CDR3 amino acids: CASSKNEVVQYF. The CDR3 region has the DNA TGTGCCAGCAGCAAAAACGAGGTAGTTCAGTACTTC.

A note on this clone: The junction differs from germline at one of its ends, possibly a read error. The chain recombines TRBV19 with TRBJ1-2, with 9 nucleotides matching TRBD1. The CDR3 length is 15 residues. Germline CDR1 reads LNHDA; CDR2 reads SQIVND (reference sequence). The DNA for the CDR3 is TGTGCCGGTAGTACTACAGGGGGCGGATACTATGGCTACACCTTC. It encodes CAGSTTGGGYYGYTF.

This chain connects TRBV19 to TRBJ2-1; 8 nucleotides line up with TRBD1. V lost 6 bases and J lost 6; bases outside the gene matches: 10. This CDR3 region has 15 residues. Looked up from germline, CDR1 is LNHDA and CDR2 is SQIVND (reference sequence). CDR3 protein: CASRENRGVFNEQFF. The DNA for the CDR3 is TGTGCCAGTAGAGAAAACAGGGGGGTTTTCAATGAGCAGTTCTTC. Full variable domain (outside the CDR3, taken from reference TRBV19 and TRBJ2-1): DGGITQSPKYLFRKEGQNVTLSCEQNLNHDAMYWYRQDPGQGLRLIYYSQIVNDFQKGDIAEGYSVSREKKESFPLTVTSAQKNPTAFYLCASRENRGVFNEQFFGPGTRLTVL.

The rearrangement uses TRBV28 and TRBJ1-1; D uncertain. CDR3 length equals 13 residues. Germline CDR1 is MDHEN and CDR2 is SYDVKM. V was shortened by 6 bases and J by 6 bases, with 14 bases between the two germline ends. CDR3 nucleotides: TGTGCCAGCAGCTCTATCGGGTGGGCTGAAGCTTTCTTT. The encoded protein is CASSSIGWAEAFF.

This sequence joins TRBV5-4 and TRBJ2-2; D perhaps matches TRBD2 (5 bases). Germline CDR1 reads SGHNT; CDR2 reads YYREEE (reference sequence). V was trimmed by 4 bases and J by 1 base, leaving 14 bases between them. The CDR3 contains 16 residues. The CDR3 protein is CASSPGSRLNTGELFF. In DNA, the CDR3 is TGTGCCAGCAGCCCGGGGAGCAGATTGAACACCGGGGAGCTGTTTTTT.

About this clone itself: Relative to the germline gene, one junction end is altered; a read error may explain this. V and J are TRBV29-1 and TRBJ2-1, with TRBD2 matching over 12 bases. Germline V gene sequence: CDR1 SQVTM, CDR2 ANQGSEA. This CDR3 has 14 amino acids. CDR3 amino acids: CRVPLAGGRGEQFF. The CDR3 DNA reads as TGCCGCGTTCCGCTAGCGGGGGGGCGGGGTGAGCAGTTCTTC.

The chain recombines TRBV10-2 with TRBJ2-7; 7 nucleotides line up with TRBD2. The germline V gene encodes CDR1 WSHSY and CDR2 SAAADI. V was pared by 6 bases and J by 2 bases, with 4 bases of the junction left unmatched. The CDR3 has 13 amino acids. CDR3 sequence: CASREAGAYEQYF. The CDR3 DNA follows: TGCGCCAGCAGGGAGGCGGGAGCCTACGAGCAGTACTTC.

This chain joins TRBV5-1 and TRBJ1-1; perhaps TRBD1 as D (6 bases). The V end was cut by 0 bases, the J end by 0 bases, with 9 bases between. Per germline, CDR1 SGHRS and CDR2 YFSETQ. The CDR3 spans 15 residues. The CDR3 sequence is CASSLGSGVNTEAFF. CDR3 coding DNA: TGCGCCAGCAGCTTGGGGTCAGGGGTGAACACTGAAGCTTTCTTT.

The CDR3 reads CAISERQGNQPQHF. CDR3 bases: TGTGCCATCAGTGAGCGACAGGGGAATCAGCCCCAGCATTTT. The chain recombines TRBV10-3 with TRBJ1-5; 8 bases fit TRBD1. Germline loops: CDR1 ENHRY, CDR2 SYGVKD. This CDR3 has 14 amino acids. The junction had 1 base not matched to a gene; V was cut back by 2 bases and J by 4 bases.

The chain joins TRBV11-2 to TRBJ2-7, with D possibly being TRBD2 (5 bases). V was cut by 1 base and J by 4 bases, with 11 bases left in between. Germline CDR1 SGHAT, CDR2 FQNNGV. This CDR3 is built from 14 residues. The CDR3, as DNA: TGTGCCAGCAGCTTAGGTTATGCGGGTTACGAGCAGTACTTC. Protein sequence: CASSLGYAGYEQYF. Based on the CDR3 plus reference TRBV11-2 and TRBJ2-7, the full variable domain is EAGVAQSPRYKIIEKRQSVAFWCNPISGHATLYWYQQILGQGPKLLIQFQNNGVVDDSQLPKDRFSAERLKGVDSTLKIQPAKLEDSAVYLCASSLGYAGYEQYFGPGTRLTVT.

The chain employs TRBV6-5 and TRBJ2-7; 9 positions agree with TRBD1. Germline V gene lookup returns CDR1 MNHEY and CDR2 SVGAGI. The CDR3 spans 16 residues. J was trimmed by 2 bases and V by 0 bases; bases with no gene match: 5. CDR3 in DNA: TGTGCCAGCAGTTACTCGAGTGGACAGGGGACCTACGAGCAGTACTTC. Its protein product is CASSYSSGQGTYEQYF.

This clone was observed once. The genes are TRBV7-9 and TRBJ2-1; 10 bases match TRBD1. CDR3 size: 19 residues. V trimming: 4 bases; J trimming: 2 bases; junction bases outside the gene matches: 14. Germline CDR1 reads SEHNR; CDR2 reads FQNEAQ (reference sequence). CDR3 sequence: CASSYRPGTGELTYNEQFF. CDR3 sequence (DNA): TGTGCCAGCAGCTACCGTCCCGGGACAGGGGAGCTAACCTACAATGAGCAGTTCTTC. The full variable domain, with the rest looked up from reference TRBV7-9 and TRBJ2-1, is DTGVSQNPRHKITKRGQNVTFRCDPISEHNRLYWYRQTLGQGPEFLTYFQNEAQLEKSRLLSDRFSAERPKGSFSTLEIQRTEQGDSAMYLCASSYRPGTGELTYNEQFFGPGTRLTVL.

The chain uses TRBV27 and TRBJ1-5; D is perhaps TRBD1 (6 bases). This CDR3 region has 18 residues. V gave up 2 bases and J gave up 4 bases, with 21 bases separating them. Germline-derived CDR1 and CDR2 are MNHEY and SMNVEV (reference sequence). CDR3 region: CASSLKFRVAGANQPQHF. For the CDR3, the DNA is TGTGCCAGCAGTTTAAAGTTCCGGGTTGCGGGGGCTAATCAGCCCCAGCATTTT.

V usage is TRBV7-2 and J usage is TRBJ2-5; 8 bases line up with TRBD1. The CDR3 is 13 residues long. Germline CDR1 SGHTA, CDR2 FQGNSA. The V gene end was trimmed by 5 bases and the J gene end by 4 bases; junction bases not matched to a gene: 3. This CDR3 reads CASSPGQGETQYF. The CDR3 region has the DNA TGTGCCAGCAGCCCCGGACAGGGAGAGACCCAGTACTTC.

The chain has TRBV7-9 and TRBJ2-6; unclear D gene. Germline assignment: CDR1 SEHNR and CDR2 FQNEAQ (reference sequence). V shed 4 bases and J shed 1 base, with 11 bases lying between them. The CDR3 contains 16 residues. DNA for the CDR3: TGTGCCAGCAGCTCCCGTGCCCAGTCTGGGGCCAACGTCCTGACTTTC. This gives the protein CASSSRAQSGANVLTF. The entire variable domain, with the rest obtained from reference TRBV7-9 and TRBJ2-6, is as follows: DTGVSQNPRHKITKRGQNVTFRCDPISEHNRLYWYRQTLGQGPEFLTYFQNEAQLEKSRLLSDRFSAERPKGSFSTLEIQRTEQGDSAMYLCASSSRAQSGANVLTFGAGSRLTVL.

This clone was seen only once. The chain employs TRBV5-1 and TRBJ1-1; possible D gene TRBD1, 6 bases. Trimming removed 3 bases at V and 3 bases at J, with 15 bases between. The length of the CDR3 is 15 residues. CDR1 and CDR2 from the germline V gene are SGHRS and YFSETQ. The CDR3 bases are TGCGCCAGCAGCTCTGTACAGGGTATGGACACTGAAGCTTTCTTT. It codes for CASSSVQGMDTEAFF.

J is TRBJ2-3 and V is TRBV14; TRBD2 agrees at 8 bases. V lost 8 bases, J lost 3 bases, and 7 bases stayed unmatched. The germline V gene has CDR1 SGHDN and CDR2 FVKESK. The CDR3 loop spans 14 amino acids. CDR3 in DNA: TGTGCCAGCCGCGGGGGGCTGGGGACAGATACGCAGTATTTT. It specifies CASRGGLGTDTQYF.

This sequence joins TRBV2 and TRBJ2-1, with D tentatively TRBD2 (6 bases). This CDR3 spans 13 amino acids. Germline V gene data show CDR1 as SNHLY and CDR2 as FYNNEI. CDR3 coding DNA: TGTGCATGGAGGGCCGGCTCCTACAATGAGCAGTTCTTC. Its protein product is CAWRAGSYNEQFF.

J is TRBJ1-6 and V is TRBV11-2; the D gene is possibly TRBD1 (6 bases). Germline CDR1 is SGHAT and CDR2 is FQNNGV. This CDR3 spans 16 amino acids. The V gene lost 5 bases and the J gene lost 9 bases, with 20 bases spanning the gap. The CDR3 spells CASSRTDEAGVSPLHF. CDR3 nucleotides: TGTGCCAGCAGCCGGACAGATGAGGCAGGGGTTTCACCCCTCCACTTT.

This clone was counted a single time. The CDR3 coding sequence is TGTGCCAGCAGCCACCCCCGAGGAATGAACACTGAAGCTTTCTTT. This sequence encodes CASSHPRGMNTEAFF. The genes are TRBV3-1 (or the pseudogene TRBV3-2) and TRBJ1-1; no firm D call. V was pared by 3 bases and J by 0 bases, with 11 bases between. The germline gives CDR1 LGHDT, CDR2 YNNKEL (reference sequence). This CDR3 has 15 amino acids.

The chain carries TRBV2 and TRBJ2-5; 8 positions agree with TRBD1. The CDR3 covers 14 residues. V gave up 4 bases and J gave up 3 bases; unmatched junction bases: 4. Germline V gene data show CDR1 as SNHLY and CDR2 as FYNNEI. This CDR3 is CASSAGTGKETQYF. CDR3 in DNA: TGTGCCAGCAGTGCGGGGACAGGAAAAGAGACCCAGTACTTC. Based on the CDR3 plus reference TRBV2 and TRBJ2-5, the full variable domain is EPEVTQTPSHQVTQMGQEVILRCVPISNHLYFYWYRQILGQKVEFLVSFYNNEISEKSEIFDDQFSVERPDGSNFTLKIRSTKLEDSAMYFCASSAGTGKETQYFGPGTRLLVL.

This chain joins TRBV10-1 and TRBJ1-1; 7 nucleotides align to TRBD1. The length of the CDR3 is 13 residues. CDR1 and CDR2 from the germline V gene are WNHNN and SYGVQD (reference sequence). Germline trimming cut 5 bases from V and 2 bases from J; bases unmatched to any gene: 2. The CDR3 sequence: CASSRDSNTEAFF. DNA of the CDR3: TGCGCCAGCAGTCGGGACAGCAACACTGAAGCTTTCTTT.

The chain recombines TRBV6-5 with TRBJ1-4, with unresolved D. Germline CDR1 MNHEY, CDR2 SVGAGI. The V end lost 7 bases, the J end lost 8 bases, and 17 bases lay between the germline ends. The CDR3 is made up of 14 amino acids. This chain's CDR3 is CASTLGRGGEKLFF. The CDR3, as DNA: TGTGCCAGCACCTTAGGTCGGGGAGGGGAAAAACTGTTTTTT.

In its sample, this clone was seen a few times. J is TRBJ2-2 and V is TRBV27; 7 bases are a match to TRBD1. The J segment lost 4 bases and the V segment lost 6 bases, leaving 11 bases of the junction unmatched. In germline, CDR1 is MNHEY, CDR2 SMNVEV (reference sequence). CDR3 size: 16 residues. In DNA form, the CDR3 reads TGTGCCAGCAGAAGTCTTACAGGGGTGGGCACCGGGGAGCTGTTTTTT. Its translation is CASRSLTGVGTGELFF.

The chain is built from TRBV10-1 and TRBJ2-4; 9 bases align to TRBD1. Looked up from germline, CDR1 is WNHNN and CDR2 is SYGVQD (reference sequence). The CDR3 runs to 13 residues. J was trimmed by 7 bases and V by 6 bases; bases with no gene match: 4. CDR3 nucleotide sequence: TGCGCCAGCAGCTCCGGGACAGGGAACATTCAGTACTTC. This translates into CASSSGTGNIQYF.